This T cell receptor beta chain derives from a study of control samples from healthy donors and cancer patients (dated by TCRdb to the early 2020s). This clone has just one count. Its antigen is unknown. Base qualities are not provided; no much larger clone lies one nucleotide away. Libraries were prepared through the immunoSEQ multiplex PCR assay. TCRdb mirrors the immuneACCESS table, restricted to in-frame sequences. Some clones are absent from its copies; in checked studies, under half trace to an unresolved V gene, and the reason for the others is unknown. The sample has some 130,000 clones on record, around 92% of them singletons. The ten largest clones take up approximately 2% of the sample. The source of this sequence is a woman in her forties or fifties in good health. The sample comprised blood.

CDR3 region: CASGLGEKLFF. The nucleotide sequence reads TGTGCTAGTGGTTTGGGCGAAAAACTGTTTTTT. The chain couples TRBV12-5 to TRBJ1-4; no D segment can be confidently identified. The CDR3 contains 11 residues, cysteine and phenylalanine counted. Kept here is only the CDR3 DNA, which spans 33 bases and is read in frame from base 1. V loses 1 base of germline sequence and J loses 8 bases, and the interval between the two ends is 2 bases. Looking up the germline V gene yields CDR1 LGHNT and CDR2 FRNRAP.